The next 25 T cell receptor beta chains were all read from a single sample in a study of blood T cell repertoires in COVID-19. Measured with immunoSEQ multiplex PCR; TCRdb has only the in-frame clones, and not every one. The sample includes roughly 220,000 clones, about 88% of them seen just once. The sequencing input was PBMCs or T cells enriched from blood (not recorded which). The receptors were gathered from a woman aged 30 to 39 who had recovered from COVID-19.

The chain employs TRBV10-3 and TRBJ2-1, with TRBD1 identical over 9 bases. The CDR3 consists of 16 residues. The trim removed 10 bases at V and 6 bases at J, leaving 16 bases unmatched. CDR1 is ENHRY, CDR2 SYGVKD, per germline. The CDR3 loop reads CATGSQGQGSSNEQFF. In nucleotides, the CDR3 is TGTGCCACTGGGTCTCAGGGACAGGGAAGTAGCAATGAGCAGTTCTTC.

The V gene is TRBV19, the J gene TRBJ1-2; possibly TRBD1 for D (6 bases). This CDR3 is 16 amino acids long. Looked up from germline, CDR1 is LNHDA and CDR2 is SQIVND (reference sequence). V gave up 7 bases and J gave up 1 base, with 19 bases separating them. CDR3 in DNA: TGTGCCAGTATGGCAGGCAGGGGCAACTTTAACTATGGCTACACCTTC. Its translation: CASMAGRGNFNYGYTF.

As DNA, the CDR3 is TGTGCCAGCAGCTTCAGACAGGGCACAGATACGCAGTATTTT. As protein: CASSFRQGTDTQYF. The chain uses TRBV11-2 and TRBJ2-3, with D perhaps matching TRBD1 (6 bases). Germline V gene sequence: CDR1 SGHAT, CDR2 FQNNGV. The germline V and J ends were trimmed by 3 bases and 1 base, with 8 bases remaining between them. The CDR3 is 14 amino acids.

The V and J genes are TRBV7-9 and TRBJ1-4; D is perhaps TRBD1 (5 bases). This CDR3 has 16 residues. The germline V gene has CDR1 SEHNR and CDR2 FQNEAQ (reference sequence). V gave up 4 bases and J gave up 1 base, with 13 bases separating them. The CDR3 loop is CASSSPWGGTNEKLFF. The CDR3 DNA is TGTGCCAGCAGCTCCCCTTGGGGGGGAACTAATGAAAAACTGTTTTTT.

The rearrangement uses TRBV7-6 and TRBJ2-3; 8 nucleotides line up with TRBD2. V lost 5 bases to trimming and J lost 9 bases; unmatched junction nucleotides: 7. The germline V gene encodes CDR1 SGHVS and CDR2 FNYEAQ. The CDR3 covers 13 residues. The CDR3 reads CASSPGLGDTQYF. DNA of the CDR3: TGTGCCAGCAGCCCGGGACTAGGTGACACGCAGTATTTT.

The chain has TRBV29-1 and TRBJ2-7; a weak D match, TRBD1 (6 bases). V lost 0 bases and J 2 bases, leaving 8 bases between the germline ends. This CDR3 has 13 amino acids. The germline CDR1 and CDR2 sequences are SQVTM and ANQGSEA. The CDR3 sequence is CSVEEAGAYEQYF. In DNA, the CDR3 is TGCAGCGTTGAAGAGGCAGGGGCCTACGAGCAGTACTTC.

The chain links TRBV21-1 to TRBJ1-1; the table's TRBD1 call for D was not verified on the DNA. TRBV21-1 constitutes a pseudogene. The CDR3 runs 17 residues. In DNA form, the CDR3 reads TGTGCCAGCAGCAACCCGGACAGGGGGGGGATGAACACTGAAGCTTTCTTT. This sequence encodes CASSNPDRGGMNTEAFF.

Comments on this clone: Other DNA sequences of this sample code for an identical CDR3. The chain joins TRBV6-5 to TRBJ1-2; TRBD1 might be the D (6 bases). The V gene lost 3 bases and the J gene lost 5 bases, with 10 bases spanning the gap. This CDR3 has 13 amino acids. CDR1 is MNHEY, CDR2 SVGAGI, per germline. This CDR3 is CASSYSRGYGYTF. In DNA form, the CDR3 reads TGTGCCAGCAGTTATTCTAGGGGGTATGGCTACACCTTC.

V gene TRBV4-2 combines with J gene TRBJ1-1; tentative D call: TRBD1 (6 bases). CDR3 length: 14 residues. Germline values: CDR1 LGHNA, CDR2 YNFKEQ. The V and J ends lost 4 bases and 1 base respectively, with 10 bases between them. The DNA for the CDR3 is TGTGCCAGCAGCCTCGACAGGTCGAACACTGAAGCTTTCTTT. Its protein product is CASSLDRSNTEAFF.

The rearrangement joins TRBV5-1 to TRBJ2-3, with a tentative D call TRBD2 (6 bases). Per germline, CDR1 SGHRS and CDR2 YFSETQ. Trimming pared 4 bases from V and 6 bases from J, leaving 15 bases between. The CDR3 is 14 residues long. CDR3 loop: CASSLEGDLDTQYF. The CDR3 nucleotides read TGCGCCAGCAGCCTGGAGGGAGATCTGGATACGCAGTATTTT.

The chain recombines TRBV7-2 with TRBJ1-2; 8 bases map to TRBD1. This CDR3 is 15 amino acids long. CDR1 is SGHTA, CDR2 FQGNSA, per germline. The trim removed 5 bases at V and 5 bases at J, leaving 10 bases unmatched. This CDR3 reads CASSPGAGGGYGYTF. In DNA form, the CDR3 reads TGTGCCAGCAGCCCAGGGGCAGGGGGCGGGTATGGCTACACCTTC.

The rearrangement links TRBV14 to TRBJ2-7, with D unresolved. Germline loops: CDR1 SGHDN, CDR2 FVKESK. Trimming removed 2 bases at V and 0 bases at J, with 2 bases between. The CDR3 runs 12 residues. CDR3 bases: TGTGCCAGCAGCCAACTCTCCTACGAGCAGTACTTC. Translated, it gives CASSQLSYEQYF.

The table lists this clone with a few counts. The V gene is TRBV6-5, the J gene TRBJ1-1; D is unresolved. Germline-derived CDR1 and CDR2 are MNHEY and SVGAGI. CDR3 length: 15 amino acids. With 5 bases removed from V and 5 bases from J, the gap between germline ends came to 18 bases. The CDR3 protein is CASSIASGRGTEAFF. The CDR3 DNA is TGTGCCAGCAGTATAGCAAGCGGTAGAGGGACTGAAGCTTTCTTT.

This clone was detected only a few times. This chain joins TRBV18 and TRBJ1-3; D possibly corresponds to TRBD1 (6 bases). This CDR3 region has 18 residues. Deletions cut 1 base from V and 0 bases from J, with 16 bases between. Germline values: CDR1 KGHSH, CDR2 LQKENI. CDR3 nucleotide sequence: TGTGCCAGCTCACCACAAGGATGGACAGAGAGCTCTGGAAACACCATATATTTT. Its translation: CASSPQGWTESSGNTIYF.

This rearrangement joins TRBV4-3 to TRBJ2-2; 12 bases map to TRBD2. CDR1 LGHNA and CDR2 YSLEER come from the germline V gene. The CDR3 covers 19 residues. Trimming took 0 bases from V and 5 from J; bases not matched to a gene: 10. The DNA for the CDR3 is TGCGCCAGCAGCCAAGACTCTAGCGGGGGGGCCACTTTAACCGGGGAGCTGTTTTTT. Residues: CASSQDSSGGATLTGELFF.

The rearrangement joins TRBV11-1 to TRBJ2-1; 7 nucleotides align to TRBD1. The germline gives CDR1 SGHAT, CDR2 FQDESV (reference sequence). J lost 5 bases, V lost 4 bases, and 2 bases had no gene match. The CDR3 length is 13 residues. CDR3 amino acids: CASSSTGNNEQFF. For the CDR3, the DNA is TGTGCCAGCAGCTCGACAGGGAACAATGAGCAGTTCTTC.

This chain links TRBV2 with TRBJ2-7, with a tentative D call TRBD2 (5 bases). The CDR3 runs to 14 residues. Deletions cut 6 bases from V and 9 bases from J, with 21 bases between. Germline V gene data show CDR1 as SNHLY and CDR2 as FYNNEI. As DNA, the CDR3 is TGTGCCAGCAGGGGGAGCCCTACTCTTGTTGGGCAGTACTTC. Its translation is CASRGSPTLVGQYF.

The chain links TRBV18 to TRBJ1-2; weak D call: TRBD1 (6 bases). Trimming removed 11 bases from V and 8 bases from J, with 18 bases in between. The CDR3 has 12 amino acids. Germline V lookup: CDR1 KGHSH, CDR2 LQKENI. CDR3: CAGSGALYGYTF. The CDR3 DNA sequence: TGTGCCGGATCAGGGGCATTGTACGGCTACACCTTC.

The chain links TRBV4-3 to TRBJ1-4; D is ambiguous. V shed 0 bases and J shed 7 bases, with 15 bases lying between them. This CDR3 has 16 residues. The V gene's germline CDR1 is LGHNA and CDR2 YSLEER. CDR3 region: CASSQDAGFWGEKLFF. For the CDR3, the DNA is TGCGCCAGCAGCCAAGATGCGGGGTTTTGGGGTGAAAAACTGTTTTTT.

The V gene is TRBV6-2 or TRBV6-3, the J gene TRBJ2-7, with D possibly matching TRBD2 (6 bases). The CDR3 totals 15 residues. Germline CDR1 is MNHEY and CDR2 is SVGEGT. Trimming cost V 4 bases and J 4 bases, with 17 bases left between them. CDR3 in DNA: TGTGCCAGCAGTTTTCTGACTAGTAAATATTACGAGCAGTACTTC. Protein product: CASSFLTSKYYEQYF.

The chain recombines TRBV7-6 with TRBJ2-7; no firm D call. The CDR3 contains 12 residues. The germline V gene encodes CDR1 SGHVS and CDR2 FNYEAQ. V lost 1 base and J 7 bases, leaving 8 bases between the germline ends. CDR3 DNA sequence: TGTGCCAGCAGCTTAGGGATGCGGGAGCAGTACTTC. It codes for CASSLGMREQYF.

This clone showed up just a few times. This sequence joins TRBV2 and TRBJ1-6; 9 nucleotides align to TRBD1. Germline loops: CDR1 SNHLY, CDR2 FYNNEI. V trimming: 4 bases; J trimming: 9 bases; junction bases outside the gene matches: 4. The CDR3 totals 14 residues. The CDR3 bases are TGTGCCAGCAGTGCCGACAGGGGGATTTCACCCCTCCACTTT. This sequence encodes CASSADRGISPLHF.

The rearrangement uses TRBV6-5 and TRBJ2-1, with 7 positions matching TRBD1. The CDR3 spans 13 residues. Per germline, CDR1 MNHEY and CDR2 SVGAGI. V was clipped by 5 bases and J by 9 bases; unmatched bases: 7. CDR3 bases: TGTGCCAGCAGTATACGGACAGGCCTTGAGCAGTTCTTC. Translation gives CASSIRTGLEQFF.

The CDR3: CASSLGTGRGETQYF. CDR3 sequence (DNA): TGTGCCAGCAGCCTCGGGACAGGGAGAGGAGAGACCCAGTACTTC. The J gene is TRBJ2-5, the V gene TRBV9; 9 bases match TRBD1. In germline, CDR1 is SGDLS, CDR2 YYNGEE. The CDR3 extends over 15 amino acids. Germline trimming cut 4 bases from V and 4 bases from J; bases unmatched to any gene: 8. The variable domain in full, completed from reference TRBV9 and TRBJ2-5, reads DSGVTQTPKHLITATGQRVTLRCSPRSGDLSVYWYQQSLDQGLQFLIQYYNGEERAKGNILERFSAQQFPDLHSELNLSSLELGDSALYFCASSLGTGRGETQYFGPGTRLLVL.

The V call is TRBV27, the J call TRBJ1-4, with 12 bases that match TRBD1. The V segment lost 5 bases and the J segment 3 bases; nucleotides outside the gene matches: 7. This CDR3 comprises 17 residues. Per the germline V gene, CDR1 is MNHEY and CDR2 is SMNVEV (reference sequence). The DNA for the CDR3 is TGTGCCAGCAGTCCCGGGACAGGGGGCTGGGCTAATGAAAAACTGTTTTTT. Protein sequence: CASSPGTGGWANEKLFF. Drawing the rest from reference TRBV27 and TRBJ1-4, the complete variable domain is EAQVTQNPRYLITVTGKKLTVTCSQNMNHEYMSWYRQDPGLGLRQIYYSMNVEVTDKGDVPEGYKVSRKEKRNFPLILESPSPNQTSLYFCASSPGTGGWANEKLFFGSGTQLSVL.